These 19 T cell receptor beta chains were all obtained from the same sample, sequenced in a study of blood T cell repertoires in COVID-19. Clones were read by immunoSEQ multiplex PCR, and TCRdb kept only the in-frame ones, dropping some. The sample lists about 180,000 clones, approximately 85% occurring once. Sequenced input: PBMCs or T cells enriched from blood (not recorded which). Receptors originate from a man between 40 and 49 years old who had recovered from COVID-19.

This clone has a single count. The gene calls are TRBV11-2 and TRBJ1-1, with TRBD1 as a possible D gene (5 bases). In germline, CDR1 is SGHAT, CDR2 FQNNGV. The germline V and J ends were trimmed by 0 bases and 8 bases, with 13 bases remaining between them. This CDR3 is 14 amino acids long. The CDR3 loop is CASSLDLKGPEAFF. In DNA form, the CDR3 reads TGTGCCAGCAGCTTAGATTTGAAGGGGCCCGAAGCTTTCTTT.

This clone was seen just once. The chain carries TRBV19 and TRBJ1-2; D remains unclear. The V end lost 4 bases, the J end lost 4 bases, and 16 bases lay between the germline ends. Germline CDR1 and CDR2: LNHDA and SQIVND (reference sequence). The CDR3 covers 15 residues. The CDR3, as DNA: TGTGCCAGTAGTACTTCTTCACGGTTACTCTATGGCTACACCTTC. This codes for CASSTSSRLLYGYTF.

The J gene is TRBJ1-1, the V gene TRBV30; 9 nucleotides line up with TRBD1. CDR1 GTSNPN and CDR2 SVGIG come from the germline V gene (reference sequence). Trimming at V came to 3 bases and at J to 5 bases, leaving 7 bases not matched to a gene. This CDR3 spans 14 amino acids. The CDR3 DNA reads as TGTGCCTGGAGAAGGGACAGGGTTGGGACTGAAGCTTTCTTT. Translating it yields CAWRRDRVGTEAFF.

V usage is TRBV6-5 and J usage is TRBJ1-2; a weak D match, TRBD1 (6 bases). Germline loops: CDR1 MNHEY, CDR2 SVGAGI. The CDR3 is 13 residues long. V lost 5 bases to trimming and J lost 8 bases, with 15 bases between them. CDR3 residues: CASSPQDRRGYTF. CDR3 bases: TGTGCCAGCAGTCCCCAAGACAGGAGAGGCTACACCTTC.

The V call is TRBV27, the J call TRBJ2-3; the D gene is possibly TRBD2 (5 bases). Trimming stripped 6 bases from V and 5 bases from J, with 18 bases between. The CDR3 is 15 amino acids. Germline CDR1 and CDR2: MNHEY and SMNVEV (reference sequence). In DNA form, the CDR3 reads TGTGCCAGCAGCCTCGGGATCTCCCAAGGAGATACGCAGTATTTT. Translating gives CASSLGISQGDTQYF.

V is TRBV7-3 and J is TRBJ2-1; TRBD2 agrees at 7 bases. Germline V CDR1 and CDR2: SGHTA, FQGTGA. This CDR3 has 16 residues. Trimming cost V 5 bases and J 5 bases; bases outside gene matches: 12. The CDR3 protein is CASSPLTGTTHNEQFF. The DNA of the CDR3 is TGTGCCAGCAGCCCTCTCACCGGGACTACCCACAATGAGCAGTTCTTC.

The chain uses TRBV9 and TRBJ1-3, with D perhaps TRBD1 (5 bases). With 0 bases removed from V and 0 bases from J, the gap between germline ends came to 7 bases. CDR3 size: 15 residues. Germline CDR1 is SGDLS and CDR2 is YYNGEE. DNA of the CDR3: TGTGCCAGCAGCGTAGTGGGGGGCTCTGGAAACACCATATATTTT. Amino acids: CASSVVGGSGNTIYF.

V and J are TRBV27 and TRBJ2-7; tentatively, D is TRBD1 (6 bases). Germline CDR1 MNHEY, CDR2 SMNVEV (reference sequence). This CDR3 contains 14 residues. V lost 5 bases and J 4 bases, leaving 15 bases between the germline ends. The CDR3 region is CASSQTTQGYEQYF. CDR3 DNA sequence: TGTGCCAGCAGTCAGACAACACAGGGATACGAGCAGTACTTC.

The V and J genes are TRBV27 and TRBJ2-6; D call uncertain. Germline V gene lookup returns CDR1 MNHEY and CDR2 SMNVEV (reference sequence). V was shortened by 6 bases and J by 0 bases, with 12 bases between the two germline ends. The CDR3 has 16 amino acids. The CDR3, as DNA: TGTGCCAGCAGGGGTGGAGCCTTCTCTGGGGCCAACGTCCTGACTTTC. It encodes CASRGGAFSGANVLTF.

Concerning this clone itself: Other DNA variants within this sample encode the same CDR3. V usage is TRBV7-9 and J usage is TRBJ2-1, with D hard to call. With 3 bases removed from V and 0 bases from J, the gap between germline ends came to 6 bases. CDR1 and CDR2 (germline): SEHNR, FQNEAQ (reference sequence). The CDR3 runs 14 residues. Here the CDR3 reads CASSLGSSYNEQFF. The CDR3 region has the DNA TGTGCCAGCAGCTTGGGCTCCTCCTACAATGAGCAGTTCTTC. Full variable domain (missing parts from reference TRBV7-9 and TRBJ2-1): DTGVSQNPRHKITKRGQNVTFRCDPISEHNRLYWYRQTLGQGPEFLTYFQNEAQLEKSRLLSDRFSAERPKGSFSTLEIQRTEQGDSAMYLCASSLGSSYNEQFFGPGTRLTVL.

The genes are TRBV7-9 and TRBJ1-2; 8 positions match TRBD1. The CDR3 spans 16 residues. J gave up 5 bases and V 3 bases, and 11 bases lay outside the gene matches. From germline, CDR1 is SEHNR and CDR2 FQNEAQ (reference sequence). Here the CDR3 reads CASSFGGQGWTYGYTF. As DNA, the CDR3 is TGTGCCAGCAGCTTTGGCGGACAGGGTTGGACTTATGGCTACACCTTC.

The V call is TRBV24-1, the J call TRBJ2-1; a possible D gene is TRBD1 (6 bases). Germline CDR1 KGHDR, CDR2 SFDVKD. The germline V and J ends were trimmed by 1 base and 2 bases, with 20 bases remaining between them. CDR3 length: 19 residues. The CDR3 reads CATSDFYGGVNPAYNEQFF. The CDR3 coding sequence is TGTGCCACCAGTGATTTCTATGGGGGCGTTAATCCGGCCTACAATGAGCAGTTCTTC.

V usage is TRBV19 and J usage is TRBJ1-2; no clear D. The germline gives CDR1 LNHDA, CDR2 SQIVND (reference sequence). CDR3 length equals 14 residues. V dropped 3 bases and J dropped 3 bases, with 11 bases sitting between them. In nucleotides, the CDR3 is TGTGCCAGTAGTATCCAGGCCGGGGACTATGGCTACACCTTC. It is translated as CASSIQAGDYGYTF.

This chain links TRBV9 with TRBJ2-5; the D gene is possibly TRBD1 (6 bases). The CDR3 extends over 15 amino acids. Between the trimmed V and J ends, which lost 3 bases and 1 base, there was a span of 13 bases. CDR1 is SGDLS, CDR2 YYNGEE, per germline. In DNA form, the CDR3 reads TGTGCCAGCAGCGCGAAACCGGACAGCCAAGAGACCCAGTACTTC. Translation gives CASSAKPDSQETQYF.

CDR3: CASSLSTGEAFF. CDR3 bases: TGTGCCAGCAGCTTATCGACAGGAGAAGCTTTCTTT. The chain has TRBV7-9 and TRBJ1-1, with a tentative D call TRBD1 (6 bases). The CDR3 has 12 amino acids. The germline gives CDR1 SEHNR, CDR2 FQNEAQ (reference sequence). V was shortened by 2 bases and J by 8 bases, with 9 bases between the two germline ends. The variable domain in full, with the rest retrieved from reference TRBV7-9 and TRBJ1-1, is DTGVSQNPRHKITKRGQNVTFRCDPISEHNRLYWYRQTLGQGPEFLTYFQNEAQLEKSRLLSDRFSAERPKGSFSTLEIQRTEQGDSAMYLCASSLSTGEAFFGQGTRLTVV.

V usage is TRBV9 and J usage is TRBJ1-5, with a possible D match to TRBD1 (5 bases). CDR3 size: 15 residues. V was clipped by 3 bases and J by 5 bases, with 15 bases between them. Germline V gene lookup returns CDR1 SGDLS and CDR2 YYNGEE. In DNA, the CDR3 is TGTGCCAGCAGCGGGGGGGACGGCACGGATCAGCCCCAGCATTTT. This sequence encodes CASSGGDGTDQPQHF.

A few counts support this clone. This rearrangement joins TRBV29-1 to TRBJ2-1; 10 nucleotides match TRBD1. The junction had 2 bases not matched to a gene; V was cut back by 4 bases and J by 8 bases. Germline V gene sequence: CDR1 SQVTM, CDR2 ANQGSEA. The length of the CDR3 is 12 residues. The CDR3: CSVGTGGDEQFF. DNA for the CDR3: TGCAGCGTTGGGACAGGGGGTGATGAGCAGTTCTTC.

This clone occurred a few times. The V and J genes are TRBV10-2 and TRBJ2-1; the match to TRBD2 covers 7 bases. V was pared by 8 bases and J by 8 bases, with 18 bases of the junction left unmatched. The germline V gene has CDR1 WSHSY and CDR2 SAAADI. CDR3 length: 16 residues. CDR3 protein: CASRESLGGSLHEQFF. The CDR3 coding sequence is TGCGCCAGCCGAGAATCGCTAGGCGGGAGTCTCCATGAGCAGTTCTTC.

The V gene is TRBV18, the J gene TRBJ1-2; unclear D gene. The ends were cut back, 0 bases at V and 1 base at J, with 9 bases in the middle. The germline V gene encodes CDR1 KGHSH and CDR2 LQKENI. The CDR3 is made up of 15 amino acids. The CDR3 DNA sequence: TGTGCCAGCTCACCACCGAACGGTGGTAACTATGGCTACACCTTC. Translating gives CASSPPNGGNYGYTF.